The rows below give T cell receptor beta chains drawn from one sample of a study of T cell responses to AZD1222 COVID-19 vaccine. Profiled with immunoSEQ multiplex PCR; TCRdb holds only in-frame clones, not every one. This sample has about 150,000 clones, with about nine tenths found just once. This specimen consisted of peripheral blood, obtained on day 0 of MenACWY control vaccination. Receptors originate from an adult in good health. The CDR3 runs from the conserved cysteine through the conserved F or W. Each record gives: D gene, clone size, V gene, J gene, CDR3 DNA, CDR3 protein. D genes are given only for firm matches. For some rows the clone size is stated as once, few or many, or as a class when expanded; others skip it.

>NA|NA|TRBV5-1|TRBJ1-5
TGCGCCAGCAGCTTGGAAGGGAATAGCAATCAGCCCCAGCATTTT
CASSLEGNSNQPQHF
>TRBD1|NA|TRBV10-2|TRBJ1-1
TGCGCCAGCAGTGTTGACAGGGTGAACACTGAAGCTTTCTTT
CASSVDRVNTEAFF
>TRBD1|NA|TRBV12-3/TRBV12-4|TRBJ2-5
TGTGCCAGCAGAGAGACAGGGAAAGAGACCCAGTACTTC
CASRETGKETQYF
>NA|NA|TRBV7-8|TRBJ2-6
TGTGCCAGCAGCCCCCGGGGGACTGGGGCCAACGTCCTGACTTTC
CASSPRGTGANVLTF
>NA|once|TRBV19|TRBJ2-3
TGTGCCAGTAGTAAAACTACGAGCACAGATACGCAGTATTTT
CASSKTTSTDTQYF
>NA|NA|TRBV30|TRBJ1-5
TGTGCCTGGAGTGGTAGCAATCAGCCCCAGCATTTT
CAWSGSNQPQHF
>TRBD2|NA|TRBV7-9|TRBJ2-7
TGTGCCAGCAGTCGGACTAGCGGGAAATCCGAGCAGTACTTC
CASSRTSGKSEQYF
>NA|once|TRBV4-1|TRBJ2-3
TGCGCCAGCAGCCAAGTTAGGGGGGGGGCCAGGGATACGCAGTATTTT
CASSQVRGGARDTQYF
>NA|NA|TRBV20-1|TRBJ2-3
TGCAGTCCAGGATCCACAGATACGCAGTATTTT
CSPGSTDTQYF
>NA|NA|TRBV28|TRBJ1-4
TGTGCCAGCAGAAACAGGGAAGTGTTATGGGCGACTAATGAAAAACTGTTTTTT
CASRNREVLWATNEKLFF
>NA|NA|TRBV6-2/TRBV6-3|TRBJ2-2
TGTGCCAGCAGCTCTTCTAGTACCGGGGAGCTGTTTTTT
CASSSSSTGELFF
>TRBD1|NA|TRBV6-5|TRBJ2-7
TGTGCCAGCAGTACAAGGGACAGAGGACGCGAGCAGTACTTC
CASSTRDRGREQYF
>NA|NA|TRBV5-5|TRBJ1-2
TGTGCCAGCAGCTTAAGCACAGGGAATTGGTATGGCTACACCTTC
CASSLSTGNWYGYTF
>NA|NA|TRBV24-1|TRBJ1-1
TGTGCCACCAGTGATTTGCAGGGTTTGGCTGAAGCTTTCTTT
CATSDLQGLAEAFF
>NA|NA|TRBV30|TRBJ2-3
TGTGCCTGGAGTGTTGGGCACGCTAGCACAGATACGCAGTATTTT
CAWSVGHASTDTQYF
>NA|NA|TRBV5-6|TRBJ1-2
TGTGCCAGCAGCGTGACAGCCGACTTTGGGGACTATGGCTACACCTTC
CASSVTADFGDYGYTF
>NA|NA|TRBV28|TRBJ2-1
TGTGCCAGCAGTTTGGCAGGGAGCAATGAGCAGTTCTTC
CASSLAGSNEQFF
>TRBD1|NA|TRBV3-1/TRBV3-2|TRBJ1-1
TGTGCCAGCAGCCAAGTTGGAGGGGACAGACCTGAAGCTTTCTTT
CASSQVGGDRPEAFF
>TRBD2|NA|TRBV18|TRBJ2-1
TGTGCCAGCTCACCAGTCCAGCGGGGGGGATCATACAATGAGCAGTTCTTC
CASSPVQRGGSYNEQFF
>NA|NA|TRBV27|TRBJ2-1
TGTGCCAGCAGTTTATTCGGCGGGTACAATGAGCAGTTCTTC
CASSLFGGYNEQFF
>NA|NA|TRBV5-5|TRBJ2-3
TGTGCCAGCAGCTTGGTTGGAGGGGGGGCAACAGATACGCAGTATTTT
CASSLVGGGATDTQYF
>TRBD2|once|TRBV7-9|TRBJ2-1
TGTGCCAGCAGCCCGGGACTAGCGAGGAATGAGCAGTTCTTC
CASSPGLARNEQFF
>NA|NA|TRBV4-2|TRBJ2-7
TGTGCCAGCAGCCAAAACTACGAGCAGTACTTC
CASSQNYEQYF
>NA|NA|TRBV5-5|TRBJ1-5
TGTGCCAGCAGCTTGGGACAGTTTGTTGATCAGCCCCAGCATTTT
CASSLGQFVDQPQHF
>TRBD1|NA|TRBV4-3|TRBJ2-2
TGCGCCAGCAGCCAAGTCTGGCAGGGGGACACCGGGGAGCTGTTTTTT
CASSQVWQGDTGELFF
>NA|NA|TRBV19|TRBJ1-5
TGTGCCAGTAGTGACACATTCAATCAGCCCCAGCATTTT
CASSDTFNQPQHF
>TRBD1|NA|TRBV4-1|TRBJ1-2
TGCGCCAGCAGCCAGTCGACAGGGGGCCGAGCTAGCTACACCTTC
CASSQSTGGRASYTF
>NA|NA|TRBV10-3|TRBJ2-3
TGTGCTCACACGCCGGCCGGAACAGATACGCAGTATTTT
CAHTPAGTDTQYF
>TRBD1|NA|TRBV5-1|TRBJ1-2
TGCGCCAGCAGCGGGTACGGGACAGCTAACTATGGCTACACCTTC
CASSGYGTANYGYTF
>TRBD1|NA|TRBV7-3|TRBJ1-2
TGTGCCAGCAGCCCAGGGAGGGGGCGCAGCTATGGCTACACCTTC
CASSPGRGRSYGYTF
>NA|few|TRBV12-3/TRBV12-4|TRBJ1-1
TGTGCCAGCAGTTTGTCCTTGAACACTGAAGCTTTCTTT
CASSLSLNTEAFF
>NA|few|TRBV6-5|TRBJ1-1
TGTGCCAGCAGTTATCAGACTGAAGCTTTCTTT
CASSYQTEAFF
>TRBD1|NA|TRBV15|TRBJ1-6
TGTGCCACCAGCAGAGGTTATACCGGGACAGGGGATCATTCACCCCTCCACTTT
CATSRGYTGTGDHSPLHF
>NA|NA|TRBV7-9|TRBJ1-6
TGTGCCAGCAGCCGGACGGCGGGCAATTCACCCCTCCACTTT
CASSRTAGNSPLHF
>TRBD2|NA|TRBV11-3|TRBJ2-2
TGTGCCAGCAGCCCCAAGCGGGGGGGGACCGGGGAGCTGTTTTTT
CASSPKRGGTGELFF
>NA|NA|TRBV5-1|TRBJ2-3
TGCGCCAGCAAAGTCGGGAGAGGAGCAGATACGCAGTATTTT
CASKVGRGADTQYF
>TRBD1|NA|TRBV7-3|TRBJ1-1
TGTGCCAGCAGCAAGCAGGGGGTGAACACTGAAGCTTTCTTT
CASSKQGVNTEAFF
>NA|NA|TRBV6-5|TRBJ2-3
TGTGCCACCCGAGTGTCGGATACGCAGTATTTT
CATRVSDTQYF
>NA|NA|TRBV6-1|TRBJ1-5
TGTGCCAGCAGTGGTCCCTGGCTCTCTATGAGCAATCAGCCCCAGCATTTT
CASSGPWLSMSNQPQHF
>NA|NA|TRBV5-8|TRBJ1-6
TGTGCCAGCAGCTTGGAGGGTTATTCACCCCTCCACTTT
CASSLEGYSPLHF
>NA|NA|TRBV6-6|TRBJ1-1
TGTGCCAGCAGTTACTCAGGGGGGGGAGGGAACACTGAAGCTTTCTTT
CASSYSGGGGNTEAFF
>NA|NA|TRBV6-1|TRBJ1-4
TGTGCCAGCAGTGACCAACCAGGGAGGACTAATGAAAAACTGTTTTTT
CASSDQPGRTNEKLFF
>NA|few|TRBV9|TRBJ2-1
TGTGCCAGCAGCGCCGAAGACAGCCTGGAGGGGGAGCAGTTCTTC
CASSAEDSLEGEQFF
>NA|NA|TRBV20-1|TRBJ2-7
TGCAGTGCTAGCTGGGGTACTGAGCAGTACTTC
CSASWGTEQYF
>NA|NA|TRBV28|TRBJ2-6
TGTGCCAGCAGCGGACCGTCCAGTGGGGCCAACGTCCTGACTTTC
CASSGPSSGANVLTF
>NA|NA|TRBV7-8|TRBJ1-1
TGTGCCAGCAGCTTCCAGGGCAGTAGTGACACTGAAGCTTTCTTT
CASSFQGSSDTEAFF
>TRBD1|NA|TRBV4-3|TRBJ2-2
TGCGCCAGCAGCCTCGACAGGGGGAGGGTCACCGGGGAGCTGTTTTTT
CASSLDRGRVTGELFF
>NA|NA|TRBV29-1|TRBJ1-1
TGCAGCGTCCCCAAAACGGCGAACACTGAAGCTTTCTTT
CSVPKTANTEAFF
>NA|NA|TRBV11-3|TRBJ2-5
TGTGCCAGCAGCTTAGAACTAGTCGGGGTAGAGACCCAGTACTTC
CASSLELVGVETQYF
>NA|NA|TRBV12-3/TRBV12-4|TRBJ2-7
TGTGCCAGCAGTTTGGAGGTCGTATACGAGCAGTACTTC
CASSLEVVYEQYF
>TRBD2|NA|TRBV5-1|TRBJ2-1
TGCGCCAGCATGAGGACTAGCACTCGCAATGAGCAGTTCTTC
CASMRTSTRNEQFF